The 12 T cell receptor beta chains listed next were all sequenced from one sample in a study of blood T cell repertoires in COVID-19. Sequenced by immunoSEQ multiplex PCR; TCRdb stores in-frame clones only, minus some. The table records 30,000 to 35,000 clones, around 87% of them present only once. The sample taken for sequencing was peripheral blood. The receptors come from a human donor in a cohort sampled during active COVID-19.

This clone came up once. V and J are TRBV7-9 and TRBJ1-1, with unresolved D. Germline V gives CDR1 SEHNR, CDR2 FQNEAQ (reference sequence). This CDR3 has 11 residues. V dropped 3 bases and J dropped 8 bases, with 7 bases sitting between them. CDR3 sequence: CASSLEGEAFF. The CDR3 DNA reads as TGTGCCAGCAGCTTGGAGGGAGAAGCTTTCTTT.

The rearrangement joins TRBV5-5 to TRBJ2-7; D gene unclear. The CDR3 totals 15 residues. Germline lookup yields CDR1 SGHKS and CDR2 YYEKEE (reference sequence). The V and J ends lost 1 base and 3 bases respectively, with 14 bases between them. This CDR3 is CASSLRQTLVYEQYF. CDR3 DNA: TGTGCCAGCAGCTTGAGGCAGACTTTGGTCTACGAGCAGTACTTC.

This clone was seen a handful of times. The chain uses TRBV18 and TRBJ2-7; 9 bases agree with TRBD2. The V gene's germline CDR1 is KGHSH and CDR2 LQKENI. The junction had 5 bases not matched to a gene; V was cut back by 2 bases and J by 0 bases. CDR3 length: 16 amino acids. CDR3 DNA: TGTGCCAGCTCACCATTGAGCGGGGGGAGCTCCTACGAGCAGTACTTC. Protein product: CASSPLSGGSSYEQYF.

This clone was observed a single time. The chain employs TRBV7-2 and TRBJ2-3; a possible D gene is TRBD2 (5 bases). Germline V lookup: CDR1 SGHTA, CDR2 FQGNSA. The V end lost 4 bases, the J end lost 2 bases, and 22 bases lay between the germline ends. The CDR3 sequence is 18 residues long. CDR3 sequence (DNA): TGTGCCAGCAGCTCACCAGCAGCGGCCGTAGAATTCACAGATACGCAGTATTTT. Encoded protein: CASSSPAAAVEFTDTQYF. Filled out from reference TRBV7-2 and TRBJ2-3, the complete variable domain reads GAGVSQSPSNKVTEKGKDVELRCDPISGHTALYWYRQSLGQGLEFLIYFQGNSAPDKSGLPSDRFSAERTGGSVSTLTIQRTQQEDSAVYLCASSSPAAAVEFTDTQYFGPGTRLTVL.

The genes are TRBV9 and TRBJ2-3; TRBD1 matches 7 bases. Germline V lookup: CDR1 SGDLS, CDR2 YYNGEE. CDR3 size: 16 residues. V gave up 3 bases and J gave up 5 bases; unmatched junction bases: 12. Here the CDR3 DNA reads TGTGCCAGCAGCGCCATGACAGGGTTAAGTGGAGATACGCAGTATTTT. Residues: CASSAMTGLSGDTQYF. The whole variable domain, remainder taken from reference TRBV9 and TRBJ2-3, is DSGVTQTPKHLITATGQRVTLRCSPRSGDLSVYWYQQSLDQGLQFLIQYYNGEERAKGNILERFSAQQFPDLHSELNLSSLELGDSALYFCASSAMTGLSGDTQYFGPGTRLTVL.

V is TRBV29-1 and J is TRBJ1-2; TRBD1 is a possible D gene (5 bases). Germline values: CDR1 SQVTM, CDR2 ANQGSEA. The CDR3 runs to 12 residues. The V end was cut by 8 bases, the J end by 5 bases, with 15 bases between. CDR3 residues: CSIVDSIYGYTF. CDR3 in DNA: TGCAGCATTGTAGACAGTATTTATGGCTACACCTTC.

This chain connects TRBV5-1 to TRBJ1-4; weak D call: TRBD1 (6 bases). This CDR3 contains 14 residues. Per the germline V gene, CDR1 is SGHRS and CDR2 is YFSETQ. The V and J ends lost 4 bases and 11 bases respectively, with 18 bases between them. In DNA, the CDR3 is TGCGCCAGCAGCGTAGGACAGTCGTTTTCGAAACTGTTTTTT. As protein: CASSVGQSFSKLFF.

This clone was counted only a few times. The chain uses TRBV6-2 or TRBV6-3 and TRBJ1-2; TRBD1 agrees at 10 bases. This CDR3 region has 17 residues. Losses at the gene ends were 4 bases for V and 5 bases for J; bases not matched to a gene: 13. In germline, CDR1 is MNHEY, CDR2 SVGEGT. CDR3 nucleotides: TGTGCCAGCAGTTTTACGACAGGGGGCTGGTATGTTTATGGCTACACCTTC. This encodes CASSFTTGGWYVYGYTF.

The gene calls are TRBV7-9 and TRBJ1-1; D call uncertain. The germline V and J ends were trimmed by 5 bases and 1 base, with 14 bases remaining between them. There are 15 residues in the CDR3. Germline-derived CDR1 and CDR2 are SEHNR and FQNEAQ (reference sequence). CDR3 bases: TGTGCCAGCAGCGGAGTAGCTACGACGAACACTGAAGCTTTCTTT. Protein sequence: CASSGVATTNTEAFF.

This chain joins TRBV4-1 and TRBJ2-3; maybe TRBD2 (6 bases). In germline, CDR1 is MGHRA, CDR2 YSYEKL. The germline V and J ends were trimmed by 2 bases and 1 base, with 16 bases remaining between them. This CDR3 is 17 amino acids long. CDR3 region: CASSQPYVASGTDTQYF. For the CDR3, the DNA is TGCGCCAGCAGCCAACCGTATGTGGCTAGCGGCACAGATACGCAGTATTTT.

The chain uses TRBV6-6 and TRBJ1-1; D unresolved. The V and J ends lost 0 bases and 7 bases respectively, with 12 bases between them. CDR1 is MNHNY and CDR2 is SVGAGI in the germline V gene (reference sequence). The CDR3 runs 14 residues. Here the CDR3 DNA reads TGTGCCAGCAGTTACTCGGGTCGGGAGGGTGAAGCTTTCTTT. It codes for CASSYSGREGEAFF.

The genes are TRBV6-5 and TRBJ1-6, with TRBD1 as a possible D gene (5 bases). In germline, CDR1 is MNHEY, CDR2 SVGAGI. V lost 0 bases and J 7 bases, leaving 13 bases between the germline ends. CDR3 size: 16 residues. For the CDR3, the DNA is TGTGCCAGCAGTTACTCACAACAGGCACCGAATTCACCCCTCCACTTT. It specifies CASSYSQQAPNSPLHF.